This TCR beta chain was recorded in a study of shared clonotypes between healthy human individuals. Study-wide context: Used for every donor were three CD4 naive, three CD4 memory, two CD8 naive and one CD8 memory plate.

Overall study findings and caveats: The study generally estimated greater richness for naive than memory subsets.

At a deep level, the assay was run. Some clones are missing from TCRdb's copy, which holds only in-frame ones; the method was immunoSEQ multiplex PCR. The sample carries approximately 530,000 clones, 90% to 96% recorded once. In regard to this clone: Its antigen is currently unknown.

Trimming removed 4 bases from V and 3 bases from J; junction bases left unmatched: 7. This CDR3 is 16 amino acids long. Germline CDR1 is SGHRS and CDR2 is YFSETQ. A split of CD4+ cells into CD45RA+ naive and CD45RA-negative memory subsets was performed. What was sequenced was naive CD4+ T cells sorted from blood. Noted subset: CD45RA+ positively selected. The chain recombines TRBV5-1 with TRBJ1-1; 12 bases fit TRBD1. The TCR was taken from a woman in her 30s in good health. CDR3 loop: CASSPGTGGAYTEAFF. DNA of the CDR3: TGCGCCAGCAGCCCCGGGACAGGGGGCGCGTACACTGAAGCTTTCTTT.